The 32 T cell receptor beta chains presented below share a single source sample, sequenced in a study of regulatory T cells in long-lasting Graves disease. Documented time point: persistent/refractory GD, antithyroid drugs over 5 years with positive TRAb. The TCR library was prepared using RNA isolated from PBMCs. Libraries of TCR beta came from iRepertoire HTBI primers plus Arm-PCR of CDR3 regions. TCRdb reanalysed the multiplex PCR reads using MiXCR and keeps one entry per CDR3 protein. The top ten hold more than 20% of the sample, which has 300,000 to 500,000 distinct CDR3 sequences, around 20% seen once. The input for sequencing was peripheral blood mononuclear cells (PBMCs), taken when the disease was refractory, from a patient treated with antithyroid drugs. All receptors derive from a female donor with Graves disease.

This clonotype has ten or more counts. The rearrangement joins TRBV10-2 to TRBJ2-5; D is unresolved. V gave up 6 bases and J gave up 4 bases, with 15 bases separating them. The CDR3 extends over 14 amino acids. The germline V gene encodes CDR1 WSHSY and CDR2 SAAADI. The CDR3 reads CASRSSKPRETQYF. CDR3 coding DNA: TGCGCCAGCAGGAGCTCGAAACCCCGAGAGACCCAGTACTTC.

Notes on this clonotype: A much larger clone is a single base away; this may be a read error. This CDR3 fails to terminate in the conserved phenylalanine or tryptophan, so it likely reflects a read error. The CDR3 DNA follows: TGTGCCAGCAGTAGACCGGGACATTTGGGAGAGACCCAGTACCTC. This translates into CASSRPGHLGETQYL. This sequence joins TRBV28 and TRBJ2-5; possibly TRBD1 for D (6 bases). From germline, CDR1 is MDHEN and CDR2 SYDVKM. The CDR3 covers 15 residues. Trimming took off 5 bases at V and 4 bases at J, with 17 bases between the two ends.

This clonotype was seen at least ten times. This sequence joins TRBV11-2 and TRBJ2-5, with 7 bases aligning to TRBD1. The CDR3 length is 14 residues. Germline-derived CDR1 and CDR2 are SGHAT and FQNNGV. V gave up 5 bases and J gave up 5 bases; unmatched junction bases: 8. The CDR3 DNA reads TGTGCCAGCAGCATCACAGGGGCTGGGGAGACCCAGTACTTC. Protein sequence: CASSITGAGETQYF.

This clonotype was seen only a few times. Since a much larger clone is just one base distant, this may be a read error. The chain joins TRBV28 to TRBJ1-2, with 7 bases that match TRBD1. Germline V gene lookup returns CDR1 MDHEN and CDR2 SYDVKM. There are 14 residues in the CDR3. V trimming: 6 bases; J trimming: 6 bases; junction bases outside the gene matches: 10. In DNA form, the CDR3 reads TGTGCCAGCAGGGCGGGACAGAAAAACCATGGCTACACCTTC. Protein: CASRAGQKNHGYTF.

Ten or more counts support this clonotype. The gene calls are TRBV7-9 and TRBJ2-7; D may be TRBD2 (5 bases). The germline gives CDR1 SEHNR, CDR2 FQNEAQ (reference sequence). This CDR3 comprises 15 residues. V was trimmed by 0 bases and J by 2 bases, leaving 11 bases between them. This CDR3 is CASSLAPGGTYEQYF. The CDR3 DNA follows: TGTGCCAGCAGCTTAGCTCCAGGAGGCACCTACGAGCAGTACTTC. Full variable domain (missing parts from reference TRBV7-9 and TRBJ2-7): DTGVSQNPRHKITKRGQNVTFRCDPISEHNRLYWYRQTLGQGPEFLTYFQNEAQLEKSRLLSDRFSAERPKGSFSTLEIQRTEQGDSAMYLCASSLAPGGTYEQYFGPGTRLTVT.

This clonotype was seen ten or more times. CDR3 sequence: CASTKAGWQGSTEAFF. The CDR3, as DNA: TGTGCCAGCACCAAGGCCGGTTGGCAGGGTAGCACTGAAGCTTTCTTT. The gene calls are TRBV28 and TRBJ1-1; D perhaps matches TRBD1 (5 bases). The ends were cut back, 7 bases at V and 4 bases at J, with 22 bases in the middle. The CDR3 is 16 amino acids. The V gene's germline CDR1 is MDHEN and CDR2 SYDVKM.

Notes on this clonotype: With a much larger clone just one base away, this may be a read error. CDR3 nucleotides: TGTGCCAGCAGTCGGACAGGGGGCGCCGTACAGGAGACCCAGTACTTC. Translated: CASSRTGGAVQETQYF. The V and J genes are TRBV6-2 or TRBV6-3 and TRBJ2-5; 11 positions agree with TRBD1. The length of the CDR3 is 16 residues. CDR1 is MNHEY and CDR2 is SVGEGT in the germline V gene. J gave up 5 bases and V 5 bases, and 10 bases lay outside the gene matches.

This clonotype was seen ten or more times. The chain employs TRBV6-1 and TRBJ2-5; possibly TRBD2 for D (6 bases). In germline, CDR1 is MNHNS, CDR2 SASEGT. This CDR3 region has 17 residues. Trimming left V 1 base short and J 5 bases short, with 20 bases between. The CDR3 sequence: CASSEDPYGGTSETQYF. CDR3 bases: TGTGCCAGCAGTGAAGATCCTTACGGCGGGACGTCCGAGACCCAGTACTTC.

In this sample, this clonotype turned up many times. J is TRBJ2-7 and V is TRBV7-2; 8 bases agree with TRBD1. Germline values: CDR1 SGHTA, CDR2 FQGNSA. CDR3 length: 13 amino acids. Germline trimming cut 5 bases from V and 4 bases from J; bases unmatched to any gene: 4. CDR3 residues: CASSTRQGYEQYF. The CDR3 nucleotides read TGTGCCAGCAGCACAAGACAGGGGTACGAGCAGTACTTC.

This clonotype was counted between two and nine times. One base away lies a much larger clone, so this may be a sequencing read error. V usage is TRBV10-3 and J usage is TRBJ1-1; D gene uncertain. Germline CDR1 reads ENHRY; CDR2 reads SYGVKD. This CDR3 region has 13 residues. CDR3 sequence: CTTINQPNTEAFF. CDR3 DNA sequence: TGTACCACCATTAACCAACCTAACACTGAAGCTTTCTTT.

V is TRBV6-2 or TRBV6-3 and J is TRBJ2-3; D may be TRBD2 (5 bases). The CDR3 runs to 15 residues. The V and J ends lost 0 bases and 3 bases respectively, with 10 bases between them. Germline values: CDR1 MNHEY, CDR2 SVGEGT. The DNA for the CDR3 is TGTGCCAGCAGTTACTCGCCAGGAGGAACAGATACGCAGTATTTT. This gives the protein CASSYSPGGTDTQYF.

This clonotype has only a few counts. The rearrangement joins TRBV12-3 or TRBV12-4 to TRBJ1-3; D unclear. With 4 bases removed from V and 1 base from J, the gap between germline ends came to 11 bases. The CDR3 is 15 residues long. The CDR3 nucleotides are TGTGCCAGCAGTTGGGGTGTGGGGTCTGGAAACACCATATATTTT. Its translation is CASSWGVGSGNTIYF.

This clonotype showed up many times. This chain joins TRBV20-1 and TRBJ2-5, with TRBD2 matching over 8 bases. The CDR3 covers 12 residues. Looked up from germline, CDR1 is DFQATT and CDR2 is SNEGSKA (reference sequence). V shed 3 bases and J 5 bases; nucleotides not matched to a gene: 2. In nucleotides, the CDR3 is TGCAGTGCTAGTTCGGGGGGGGAGACCCAGTACTTC. This sequence encodes CSASSGGETQYF.

This chain links TRBV28 with TRBJ2-7, with 14 bases lining up with TRBD2. Germline CDR1 MDHEN, CDR2 SYDVKM. Trimming took 3 bases from V and 3 from J; bases not matched to a gene: 13. There are 19 residues in the CDR3. CDR3 sequence: CASSFSPGTSGRKVYEQYF. The CDR3 region has the DNA TGTGCCAGCAGTTTTTCCCCTGGGACTAGCGGGAGAAAAGTCTACGAGCAGTACTTC.

The chain carries TRBV7-2 and TRBJ2-2; D possibly corresponds to TRBD1 (5 bases). The CDR3 covers 15 residues. The V gene's germline CDR1 is SGHTA and CDR2 FQGNSA. Trimming removed 1 base from V and 2 bases from J, with 8 bases in between. The chain's CDR3 is CASSLEGVNTGELFF. The CDR3 DNA reads TGTGCCAGCAGCTTAGAAGGGGTTAACACCGGGGAGCTGTTTTTT.

The table lists this clonotype with many counts. The genes are TRBV28 and TRBJ2-7, with 10 bases fitting TRBD1. The CDR3 covers 17 residues. Germline V gives CDR1 MDHEN, CDR2 SYDVKM. V trimming: 7 bases; J trimming: 5 bases; junction bases outside the gene matches: 17. The CDR3 reads CASKVPGQGLARHEQYF. The CDR3 nucleotides read TGTGCCAGCAAGGTCCCGGGACAGGGGCTCGCCCGTCACGAGCAGTACTTC.

The chain combines TRBV7-2 with TRBJ1-2, with D possibly TRBD1 on 6 matching bases. The CDR3 loop spans 15 amino acids. CDR1 is SGHTA and CDR2 is FQGNSA in the germline V gene. The V end lost 1 base, the J end lost 8 bases, and 17 bases lay between the germline ends. The CDR3 loop is CASSLDGGAAWGYTF. CDR3 bases: TGTGCCAGCAGCTTAGATGGGGGGGCGGCGTGGGGCTACACCTTC.

In its sample, this clonotype was seen a few times. The chain uses TRBV4-3 and TRBJ2-7; TRBD2 is a possible D gene (6 bases). The CDR3 is made up of 15 amino acids. Germline V gene sequence: CDR1 LGHNA, CDR2 YSLEER. Deletions cut 1 base from V and 0 bases from J, with 10 bases between. The CDR3 spells CASSQGSRGSYEQYF. For the CDR3, the DNA is TGCGCCAGCAGCCAAGGCTCGCGGGGCTCCTACGAGCAGTACTTC.

This clonotype was counted many times. The rearrangement links TRBV7-2 to TRBJ1-5; TRBD1 aligns across 11 bases. There are 18 residues in the CDR3. With 5 bases clipped from V and 0 bases from J, the junction kept 9 bases outside the gene matches. Germline assignment: CDR1 SGHTA and CDR2 FQGNSA. CDR3 bases: TGTGCCAGCAGCCTCGGACAGGGGGCGGGGAATAGCAATCAGCCCCAGCATTTT. Translating it yields CASSLGQGAGNSNQPQHF.

Written as DNA, the CDR3 is TGTGCCACCAGGGGCAGAAACGCCGATGAGCAGTTCTTC. Its protein product is CATRGRNADEQFF. This chain connects TRBV24-1 to TRBJ2-1; D is unresolved. The V end lost 7 bases, the J end lost 8 bases, and 14 bases lay between the germline ends. The CDR3 extends over 13 amino acids. Germline CDR1 is KGHDR and CDR2 is SFDVKD.

This chain joins TRBV5-1 and TRBJ2-7, with D maybe TRBD2 (5 bases). V was trimmed by 0 bases and J by 6 bases, leaving 13 bases between them. Germline V gene sequence: CDR1 SGHRS, CDR2 YFSETQ. The CDR3 spans 14 residues. CDR3 in amino acids: CASSLGGPSPEQYF. The CDR3 DNA is TGCGCCAGCAGCTTGGGAGGGCCCTCACCCGAGCAGTACTTC.

The chain links TRBV30 to TRBJ2-7; TRBD1 aligns across 10 bases. Looked up from germline, CDR1 is GTSNPN and CDR2 is SVGIG (reference sequence). With V trimmed by 4 bases and J by 4 bases, 10 bases remained unmatched. CDR3 length: 15 residues. This chain's CDR3 is CAWNNPGTGAYEQYF. Written as DNA, the CDR3 is TGTGCCTGGAACAACCCCGGGACAGGGGCTTACGAGCAGTACTTC.

The table lists this clonotype with a few counts. This rearrangement joins TRBV25-1 to TRBJ2-1; D is undetermined. Germline lookup yields CDR1 MGHDK and CDR2 SYGVNS. The CDR3 length is 13 residues. V was shortened by 3 bases and J by 5 bases, with 8 bases between the two germline ends. Here the CDR3 reads CASSDQQHNEQFF. Here the CDR3 DNA reads TGTGCCAGCAGTGATCAACAGCACAATGAGCAGTTCTTC.

This clonotype came up a few times. This chain connects TRBV3-1 to TRBJ2-2; possibly TRBD2 for D (6 bases). Trimming took off 2 bases at V and 2 bases at J, with 9 bases between the two ends. This CDR3 has 15 residues. Germline V gene sequence: CDR1 LGHDT, CDR2 YNNKEL (reference sequence). CDR3 nucleotide sequence: TGTGCCAGCAGCCAAACTAGCCCTAACACCGGGGAGCTGTTTTTT. Translated, it gives CASSQTSPNTGELFF.

This clonotype has just a few counts. The J gene is TRBJ2-2, the V gene TRBV7-3; 11 bases agree with TRBD2. The CDR3 has 17 residues. Germline V gene data show CDR1 as SGHTA and CDR2 as FQGTGA. V lost 5 bases and J lost 0; bases outside the gene matches: 5. For the CDR3, the DNA is TGTGCCAGCAGCCGTTGGACTAGCGGGCCGAACACCGGGGAGCTGTTTTTT. It encodes CASSRWTSGPNTGELFF.

The chain joins TRBV19 to TRBJ2-2; TRBD2 agrees at 12 bases. The CDR3 has 17 residues. The V and J ends lost 7 bases and 1 base, in that order; junction bases with no gene match: 7. The germline CDR1 and CDR2 sequences are LNHDA and SQIVND (reference sequence). The chain's CDR3 is CASTAQTSGGNTGELFF. The CDR3, as DNA: TGTGCCAGTACCGCCCAGACTAGCGGGGGGAACACCGGGGAGCTGTTTTTT.

The V and J genes are TRBV10-3 and TRBJ1-1; the match to TRBD1 covers 10 bases. The CDR3 has 14 amino acids. Germline V CDR1 and CDR2: ENHRY, SYGVKD. V gave up 5 bases and J gave up 3 bases; unmatched junction bases: 3. The CDR3 loop is CAISRTGGDTEAFF. In DNA, the CDR3 is TGTGCCATCAGTCGGACAGGGGGGGACACTGAAGCTTTCTTT.

This clonotype was counted ten times or more. The chain uses TRBV12-3 or TRBV12-4 and TRBJ2-7, with 11 bases aligning to TRBD1. The CDR3 covers 15 residues. V gave up 2 bases and J gave up 4 bases; unmatched junction bases: 4. The CDR3 nucleotides are TGTGCCAGCAGTTTAAGGACAGGGGGCAAATACGAGCAGTACTTC. Amino acids: CASSLRTGGKYEQYF.

This clonotype was seen ten or more times. This chain connects TRBV2 to TRBJ2-5, with 9 bases lining up with TRBD1. V shed 6 bases, J shed 3 bases, and the junction held 5 bases outside the gene matches. The CDR3 is 14 residues long. The germline V gene encodes CDR1 SNHLY and CDR2 FYNNEI. This CDR3 reads CASRDGQGKETQYF. The CDR3 nucleotides read TGTGCCAGCAGGGACGGACAGGGGAAAGAGACCCAGTACTTC.

This clonotype was seen more than once but under ten times. The V and J genes are TRBV27 and TRBJ2-7, with 9 bases matching TRBD2. CDR1 and CDR2 from the germline V gene are MNHEY and SMNVEV (reference sequence). The CDR3 is 15 residues long. The V gene end was trimmed by 3 bases and the J gene end by 4 bases; junction bases not matched to a gene: 7. CDR3 sequence (DNA): TGTGCCAGCAGTTTCACCGGGACTAGCCCTTACGAGCAGTACTTC. Translating it yields CASSFTGTSPYEQYF.

This clonotype was seen more than once but under ten times. V usage is TRBV18 and J usage is TRBJ1-2; D is uncertain. This CDR3 has 13 amino acids. CDR1 KGHSH and CDR2 LQKENI come from the germline V gene. Trimming left V 1 base short and J 8 bases short, with 11 bases between. CDR3 sequence: CASSPRLSDGYTF. The CDR3 nucleotides are TGTGCCAGCTCACCACGTCTATCGGACGGCTACACCTTC.

This clonotype appeared many times. The chain carries TRBV18 and TRBJ2-5; D not certain. The CDR3 runs to 12 residues. V was pared by 3 bases and J by 2 bases, with 4 bases between. Per the germline V gene, CDR1 is KGHSH and CDR2 is LQKENI. The DNA of the CDR3 is TGTGCCAGCTCACCGCAGCAAGAGACCCAGTACTTC. It specifies CASSPQQETQYF.